Described below is a single T cell receptor beta chain sequence and its context. This clone's antigen is unknown. Base qualities are not recorded, but no much larger clone differs from it by a single base. The sample comes from a study of shared clonotypes between healthy human individuals (dated by TCRdb to 2019 to 2021). Background for the entire study: The cohort included a few men and a couple of women between 18 and 49 years of age. For each donor, three plates each were used for CD4 naive and CD4 memory, two plates were used for CD8 naive, and one plate was used for CD8 memory. Blood TCR repertoires of a handful of healthy adults were deeply sequenced to estimate repertoire size and the extent of clonotype sharing between individuals. Different laboratories and diverse techniques were used to prepare libraries and sequence TCR repertoires, to increase sequencing depth and limit assay-specific biases. Leukapheresis yielded between about 0.94 and 10 billion PBMCs per donor.

The germline V gene encodes CDR1 SGHTA and CDR2 FQGNSA. The CDR3 holds 13 amino acids from the cysteine to the phenylalanine. The only DNA kept is the CDR3, 39 bases in frame from the first base. V gives up 1 base and J gives up 10 bases, and the segment between their germline ends measures 11 bases. Healthy HIV-negative adults with no recently reported acute infections or vaccinations were included as donors. Every donor was a Caucasian adult living in Nashville, Tennessee, USA. CD4+ T cells were enriched by magnetic negative selection, after which naive cells were positively selected on CD45RA and the negative fraction was taken as the memory subset. Blood was collected by leukapheresis, and PBMCs were isolated by Ficoll-Histopaque density gradient centrifugation and then cryopreserved in liquid nitrogen vapor phase. Analytical flow cytometry was used to check the purity and quantity of each magnetically sorted T cell population. Each sorted fraction had its genomic DNA isolated and then quantified by UV absorbance on a Nanodrop 2000c.

Using the deep immunoSEQ assay, TCR CDR3 regions were amplified from genomic DNA by multiplex PCR. Extracted genomic DNA from each cell subset was spread evenly across all wells of several immunoSEQ 96-well plates, with each plate serving as a replicate. For sorted subsets, about 220 ng of genomic DNA, equivalent to 25,000 to 35,000 T cell genomes, went into each replicate PCR. The purified libraries were quantified using a Qubit 3.0 fluorometer, sized with a Bioanalyzer 2100, and then quantified again using the KAPA Library Quantification kit. Each immunoSEQ 96-well plate was sequenced on its own single-read 150-cycle Illumina NextSeq 550 flow cell. As for the original processing: Because the immunoSEQ output included only junctional sequences and no quality scores, the filtering could not be the same as the filtering used for full-length reads. Sequences were annotated with PyIR, a Python wrapper for IgBLAST v1.9, and V/J genes and CDR3 were assigned using IMGT germline references. Reads were filtered out if the reads had weak V/J assignments (E-value above 1e-6), no CDR3, stop codons, out-of-frame junctions, or ambiguous translated residues. V3J clonotypes were defined as sequences sharing the same inferred V gene, J gene, and CDR3 amino acid sequence. Percentage overlap between repertoires was computed as shared unique clonotypes divided by the size of the smaller repertoire. Richness of each repertoire was evaluated using RTK rarefaction, the Chao1 estimator, and Recon v2.1 estimates of unobserved clonotypes. Generation probabilities for all TCRbeta clonotypes obtained by the gDNA method from several donors were computed using OLGA. TCRdb retrieved this table from immuneACCESS and kept in-frame rearrangements only. Not all clones are present; in checked studies, unresolved V genes account for under half, and no reason is known for the remainder. V and J calls plus clone size are reproduced from that table; the DNA served to infer D and trimming. Counted in this sample were 550,000 to 800,000 clones; less than 85% of them appeared once. About 1.8% of the sample is held by the ten biggest clonotypes.

General findings and caveats noted by the study authors: Rarefaction of sorted-subset datasets indicated incomplete sequencing despite the large sequencing depth. Sampling was restricted to blood, and TCR repertoires in tissues likely differ from the TCR repertoires found in blood. Because the study included only a small number of donors, the genetic and exposure-history diversity represented was limited. Larger estimated clonotype richness was generally found for naive subsets than for memory subsets. Pairwise subsampling led to the expectation that sequencing depth would affect the degree of clonotype sharing among donors. Compared with non-shared clonotypes, clonotypes shared by all four sorted-subset donors had higher generation probabilities. Around 5.4% of naive CD4, 3% to 3.5% of naive CD8, roughly 2.4% of memory CD4, and approximately 0.39% of memory CD8 clonotypes were shared across several donors.

What was sequenced was memory CD4+ T cells sorted from blood. The cell subset or site tag for this specimen amounts to: CD45RA-negative fraction. The chain was built from TRBV7-2 and TRBJ2-1; the D gene identity is not certain. This TCR derives from a woman aged 30 to 39 in good health. CDR3 region: CASSLDLATEQFF. In nucleotides, the sequence is TGTGCCAGCAGCTTAGACTTGGCGACAGAGCAGTTCTTC. The reference TRBV7-2 and TRBJ2-1 proteins fill in what lies around the CDR3, so the full variable domain reads GAGVSQSPSNKVTEKGKDVELRCDPISGHTALYWYRQSLGQGLEFLIYFQGNSAPDKSGLPSDRFSAERTGGSVSTLTIQRTQQEDSAVYLCASSLDLATEQFFGPGTRLTVL.